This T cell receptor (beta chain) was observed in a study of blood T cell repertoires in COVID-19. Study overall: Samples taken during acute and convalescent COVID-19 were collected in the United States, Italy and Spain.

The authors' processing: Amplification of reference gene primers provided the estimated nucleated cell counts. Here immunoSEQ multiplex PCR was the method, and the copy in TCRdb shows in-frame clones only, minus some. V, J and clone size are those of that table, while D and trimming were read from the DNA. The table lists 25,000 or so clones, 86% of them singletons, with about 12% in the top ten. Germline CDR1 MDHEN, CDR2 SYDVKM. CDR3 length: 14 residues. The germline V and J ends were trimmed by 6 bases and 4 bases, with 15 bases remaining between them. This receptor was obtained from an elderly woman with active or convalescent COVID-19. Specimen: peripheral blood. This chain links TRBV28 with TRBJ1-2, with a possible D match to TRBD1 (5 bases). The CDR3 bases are TGTGCCAGCAGCCGCGTCGGGGGTGGCTATGGCTACACCTTC. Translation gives CASSRVGGGYGYTF.